This TCR beta chain was retrieved from a study of blood T cell repertoires in COVID-19. Study-wide context: The United States, Italy and Spain were the sources of the acute and convalescent COVID-19 samples. T cells, B-cell-depleted T cells, or PBMCs supplied cDNA or gDNA.

Per the original methods: It was from reference gene primer amplification that nucleated cell counts were estimated. The data were produced by immunoSEQ multiplex PCR, yet TCRdb's version contains in-frame clones alone and is incomplete. V, J and clone size derive from that table, while D and trimming were established from the DNA sequence. The table lists more than 13,000 clones, 65% to 85% of them singletons. V shed 1 base and J 0 bases; nucleotides not matched to a gene: 5. This CDR3 region has 15 residues. CDR1 and CDR2 from the germline V gene are SQVTM and ANQGSEA. The TCR originated in a man aged 45-65 years with active COVID-19. The chain joins TRBV29-1 to TRBJ1-2; TRBD1 matches at 7 bases. What was sequenced was peripheral blood. The CDR3 here is CSVEGTGESNYGYTF. CDR3 nucleotide sequence: TGCAGCGTTGAAGGGACAGGAGAATCTAACTATGGCTACACCTTC.